This TCR beta chain was obtained from a study of CD8+ T cells in alopecia areata. About the study: Twice daily, treated patients received 5 to 10 mg of oral tofacitinib. After 6 to 18 months of tofacitinib, follow-up continued 6 months off drug. Findings of the study overall: It was less clear whether patients shared TCRs than it was in mice, possibly because of HLA.

The authors extracted RNA and reverse transcribed it into cDNA as the sequencing template. Produced via immunoSEQ multiplex PCR; TCRdb's table is partial and in-frame only. The sample holds about 120,000 clones, about 61% seen once. Treatment: oral pan-JAK inhibitor, 5-10 mg twice daily. The CDR3 is 16 amino acids. The germline CDR1 and CDR2 sequences are GTSNPN and SVGIG (reference sequence). V lost 2 bases, J lost 2 bases, and 18 bases lay in between. On this clone itself: Its antigen is not known.

The chain employs TRBV30 and TRBJ1-2; D unclear. This TCR was recovered from a human donor with alopecia areata. Sequencing used CD8+ T cells sorted from blood, obtained at week 4, from a patient treated with tofacitinib. CDR3 sequence reads: CAWSSRIQLSNYGYTF. CDR3 sequence (DNA): TGTGCCTGGAGTTCCCGAATACAGCTTTCAAACTATGGCTACACCTTC. Using reference TRBV30 and TRBJ1-2 for the parts outside the CDR3, the full variable domain is SQTIHQWPATLVQPVGSPLSLECTVEGTSNPNLYWYRQAAGRGLQLLFYSVGIGQISSEVPQNLSASRPQDRQFILSSKKLLLSDSGFYLCAWSSRIQLSNYGYTFGSGTRLTVV.